The T cell receptor beta chain described here comes from a study of blood T cell repertoires in COVID-19. This CDR3 is built from 13 residues. Trimming removed 5 bases from V and 8 bases from J; junction bases left unmatched: 7. Original processing notes: Nucleated cell counts were estimated from reference gene primer amplification. Only in-frame clones appear in the TCRdb table, and some are missing; sequencing was by immunoSEQ multiplex PCR. V and J calls plus clone size are reproduced from that table; the DNA served to infer D and trimming. The table records about 140,000 clones, 84% of them present only once.

Sequencing input: PBMCs or T cells enriched from blood (not recorded which). The rearrangement links TRBV12-3 or TRBV12-4 to TRBJ1-2; 8 bases line up with TRBD1. This TCR came from a woman aged 18-29 years who had been exposed to COVID-19. Here the CDR3 DNA reads TGTGCCAGCAGTGAATCGACAGGGGACGGCTACACCTTC. Protein product: CASSESTGDGYTF.